This TCR beta chain was identified during a study of T cell repertoires in cytomegalovirus infection (dated by TCRdb to the late 2010s). For the study in its entirety: Because public TCR beta signatures pointed to carriage of CMV infection together with the matching HLA type, the HLA type of each donor mattered for the analysis. What the study reported, not specific to this receptor: In the ex vivo response, HLA-C-restricted CMV-specific TCR beta clonotypes were dominant, and in two of eight donors the single most frequent clonotype came from this HLA-C-restricted group. In both this cohort and an independent roughly 400-donor cohort, the cumulative frequency of public TCR beta family members distinguished carriers of CMV infection plus the relevant HLA type.

Sequencing was carried out with an Illumina HiSeq 1500. TCRdb cleaned the public reads at Q25 with fastp, built clones with MiXCR and kept in-frame beta chains. Entries are consolidated by CDR3 protein sequence, retaining the most common genes and DNA. The sample data list roughly 760,000 distinct CDR3 sequences, and roughly 36% of these were observed just once. About 2.8% of the sample rests with the top ten. Regarding this clonotype: Its cognate antigen has yet to be identified. Per-base quality was not reported, and no clone a single base away is much larger than it.

The junction carries 14 bases between V and J, which are trimmed by 2 bases and 6 bases respectively. The CDR3 runs 15 amino acids, cysteine and phenylalanine included. Just CDR3 DNA is preserved here, 45 bases in frame from base 1. CDR1 and CDR2, per the germline V gene, are MNHGY and SAAAGT. The sequencing input was PBMCs. The sequence links TRBV6-8 to TRBJ2-1; the D gene is possibly TRBD1 or TRBD2, with 5 bases matching each. This TCR derives from a human donor in good health (CMV status not recorded). Some clones in this sample may be carry-over from other donors' samples. This receptor carries the CDR3 CASSYGRVGGNEQFF. The base sequence is TGTGCCAGCAGTTACGGCAGGGTCGGAGGCAATGAGCAGTTCTTC.